This TCR beta chain was captured in a study of Ad26.COV2.S vaccination and SARS-CoV-2 variants. Across the whole study: Donor was assigned to the Ad26.COV2.S arm of trial COV1001.

As regards this clone: Its target is not known.

Regarding the study as a whole: Placebo and vaccine recipients had non-spike TCR breadth that was similar.

Profiled with immunoSEQ multiplex PCR; TCRdb holds only in-frame clones, not every one. The sample lists about 220,000 clones, roughly 90% occurring once. Treatment indicated: around 19 received Ad26.COV2.S at low or high dose, single or two shots; five or six received placebo; per-sample allocation not given. Samples analyzed were those drawn on day 63 after the first vaccine or placebo injection. An Ad26 vector expressing Wuhan-strain SARS-CoV-2 spike constituted the vaccine. The sequenced sample was peripheral blood, obtained in a trial of Ad26.COV2.S vaccine versus placebo. The TCR sequence derives from a person between 18 and 65 years old who received the Ad26.COV2.S COVID-19 vaccine or a placebo.

CDR3 nucleotide sequence: TGTGCCAGCTCACGACGGGGCAGCAATAATGAAGCTTTCTTT. This gives the protein CASSRRGSNNEAFF. V gene TRBV18 combines with J gene TRBJ1-1; TRBD1 might be the D (5 bases). Germline values: CDR1 KGHSH, CDR2 LQKENI. Trimming pared 4 bases from V and 7 bases from J, leaving 16 bases between. This CDR3 is 14 amino acids long.